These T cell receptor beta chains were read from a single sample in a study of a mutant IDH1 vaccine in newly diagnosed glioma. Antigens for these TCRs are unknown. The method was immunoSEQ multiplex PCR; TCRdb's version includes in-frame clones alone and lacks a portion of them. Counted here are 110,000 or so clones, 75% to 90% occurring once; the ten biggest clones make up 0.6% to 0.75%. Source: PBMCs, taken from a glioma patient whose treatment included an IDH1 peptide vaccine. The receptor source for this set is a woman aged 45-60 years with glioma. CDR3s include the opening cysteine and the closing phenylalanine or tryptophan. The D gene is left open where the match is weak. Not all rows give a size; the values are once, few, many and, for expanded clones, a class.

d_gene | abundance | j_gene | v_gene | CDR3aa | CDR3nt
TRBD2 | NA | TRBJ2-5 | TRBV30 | CAWNSGSVETQYF | TGTGCCTGGAACAGCGGGAGTGTAGAGACCCAGTACTTC
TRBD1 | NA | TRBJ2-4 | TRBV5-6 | CASSLGRQGARNIQYF | TGTGCCAGCAGCTTGGGAAGGCAGGGGGCGAGGAACATTCAGTACTTC
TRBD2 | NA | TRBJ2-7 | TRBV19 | CASSMEGAGYEQYF | TGTGCCAGTAGTATGGAGGGAGCGGGGTACGAGCAGTACTTC
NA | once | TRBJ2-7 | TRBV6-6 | CASSSGNSYEQYF | TGTGCCAGCAGTTCGGGAAACTCCTACGAGCAGTACTTC
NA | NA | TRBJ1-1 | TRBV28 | CASRRLDRNTEAFF | TGTGCCAGCAGGCGATTGGACAGGAACACTGAAGCTTTCTTT
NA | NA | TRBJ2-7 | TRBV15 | CATSRYRGTAGGKSYEQYF | TGTGCCACCAGCAGGTACCGAGGTACAGCGGGCGGAAAATCCTACGAGCAGTACTTC
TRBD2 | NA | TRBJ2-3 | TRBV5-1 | CASSLVASGFSTDTQYF | TGCGCCAGCAGCTTGGTAGCTAGCGGATTTAGCACAGATACGCAGTATTTT
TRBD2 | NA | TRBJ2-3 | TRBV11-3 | CASSLTSGTTDTQYF | TGTGCCAGCAGCTTAACTAGCGGCACCACAGATACGCAGTATTTT
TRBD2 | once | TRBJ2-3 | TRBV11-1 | CASSLRLAGGPGTDTQYF | TGTGCCAGCAGCTTAAGACTAGCGGGAGGGCCCGGCACAGATACGCAGTATTTT
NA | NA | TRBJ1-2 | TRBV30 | CAWSGGRGYTF | TGTGCCTGGAGTGGCGGACGGGGCTACACCTTC
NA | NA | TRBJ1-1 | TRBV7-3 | CASSLGANTEAFF | TGTGCCAGCAGCTTAGGGGCGAACACTGAAGCTTTCTTT
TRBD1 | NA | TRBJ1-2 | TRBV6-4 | CASSDSGQGAYGYTF | TGTGCCAGCAGTGACTCAGGACAGGGCGCCTATGGCTACACCTTC
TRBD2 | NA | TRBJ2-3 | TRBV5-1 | CASSPTSGTDTQYF | TGCGCCAGCAGCCCCACTAGCGGGACAGATACGCAGTATTTT
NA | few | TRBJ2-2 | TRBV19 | CASIPGELFF | TGTGCCAGTATCCCCGGGGAGCTGTTTTTT
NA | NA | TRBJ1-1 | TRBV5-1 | CASSPRDGLSTEAFF | TGCGCCAGCAGCCCCCGGGACGGTTTGAGCACTGAAGCTTTCTTT
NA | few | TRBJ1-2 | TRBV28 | CASSLSPPYGYTF | TGTGCCAGCAGTTTATCGCCTCCCTATGGCTACACCTTC
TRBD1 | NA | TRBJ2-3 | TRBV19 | CASTPPGQGTDTQYF | TGTGCCAGTACCCCCCCGGGACAGGGGACAGATACGCAGTATTTT
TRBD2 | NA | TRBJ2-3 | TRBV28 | CASSSGLAGGTDTQYF | TGTGCCAGCAGTTCGGGACTAGCGGGAGGGACAGATACGCAGTATTTT
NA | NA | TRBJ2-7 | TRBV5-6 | CASSTGVVEQYF | TGTGCCAGCAGCACTGGGGTGGTCGAGCAGTACTTC
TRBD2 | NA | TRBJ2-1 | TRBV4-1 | CAASGLGLPNEQFF | TGCGCCGCCTCGGGACTAGGTTTACCCAATGAGCAGTTCTTC
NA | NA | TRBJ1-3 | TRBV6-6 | CASSLQVSGNTIYF | TGTGCCAGCAGTTTACAGGTCTCTGGAAACACCATATATTTT
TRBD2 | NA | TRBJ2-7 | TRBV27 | CASSPGLAGVEQYF | TGTGCCAGCAGTCCCGGACTAGCGGGAGTCGAGCAGTACTTC
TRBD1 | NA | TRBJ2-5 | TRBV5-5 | CASSTTGFRETQYF | TGTGCCAGCAGCACGACAGGGTTCAGGGAGACCCAGTACTTC
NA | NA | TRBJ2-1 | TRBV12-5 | CASGLTRQFTNEQFF | TGTGCTAGTGGTTTGACCCGACAGTTTACCAATGAGCAGTTCTTC
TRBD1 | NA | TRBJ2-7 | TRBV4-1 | CASSQGQGAYEQYF | TGCGCCAGCAGCCAAGGGCAGGGGGCCTACGAGCAGTACTTC
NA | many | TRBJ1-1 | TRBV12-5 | CASAADSLNTEAFF | TGTGCTAGTGCCGCCGACAGTCTGAACACTGAAGCTTTCTTT
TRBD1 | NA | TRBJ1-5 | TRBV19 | CASSTGNRGNQPQHF | TGTGCCAGTAGTACCGGTAACAGGGGTAATCAGCCCCAGCATTTT